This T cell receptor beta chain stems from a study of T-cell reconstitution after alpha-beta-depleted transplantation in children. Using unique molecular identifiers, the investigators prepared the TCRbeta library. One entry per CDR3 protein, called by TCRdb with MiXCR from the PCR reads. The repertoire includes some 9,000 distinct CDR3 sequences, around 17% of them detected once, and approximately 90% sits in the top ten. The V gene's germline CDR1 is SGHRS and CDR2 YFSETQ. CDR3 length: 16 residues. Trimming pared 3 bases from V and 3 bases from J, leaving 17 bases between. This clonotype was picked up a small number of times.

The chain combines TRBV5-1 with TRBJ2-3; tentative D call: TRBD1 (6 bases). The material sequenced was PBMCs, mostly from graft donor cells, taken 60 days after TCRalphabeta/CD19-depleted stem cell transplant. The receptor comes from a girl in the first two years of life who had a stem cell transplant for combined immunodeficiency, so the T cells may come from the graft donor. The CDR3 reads CASSSGQSGLTDTQYF. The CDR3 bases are TGCGCCAGCAGCTCAGGACAGTCCGGGTTAACAGATACGCAGTATTTT.